The following is a T cell receptor beta chain sequence with its context. Its antigen is still unknown. TCRdb's copy holds only in-frame clones and misses some; the assay was immunoSEQ multiplex PCR. The repertoire holds about 680,000 clones, with roughly 90% as singletons. These data come from a study of Ad26.COV2.S vaccination and SARS-CoV-2 variants. Study summary: Into the muscle, Ad26.COV2.S was dosed once or twice, 56 days apart.

Germline loops: CDR1 SEHNR, CDR2 FQNEAQ (reference sequence). The CDR3 has 15 residues. Between the trimmed V and J ends, which lost 2 bases and 4 bases, there was a span of 15 bases. Broader study findings: Total responses of T cells may have been underestimated by the analyses of TCR breadth and depth.

Treatment: 19 received Ad26.COV2.S at low or high dose, single or two shots; roughly 5 received placebo; per-sample allocation not given. Sample collection was performed on day 63 after the first vaccine or placebo injection. Vaccination used an Ad26 vector expressing Wuhan-strain SARS-CoV-2 spike. The material sequenced was peripheral blood, taken in a trial of Ad26.COV2.S vaccine versus placebo. The chain couples TRBV7-9 to TRBJ2-7; D may be TRBD2 (5 bases). This clonotype originated in a person aged 18 to 59 who received the Ad26.COV2.S COVID-19 vaccine or a placebo. The CDR3 DNA is TGTGCCAGCAGCTTACCGGGATACTCCGAGTACGAGCAGTACTTC. Translated, it gives CASSLPGYSEYEQYF.